The table lists the clone carrying this TCR beta chain with many counts. These data originate in a study of regulatory T cells in long-lasting Graves disease. The germline CDR1 and CDR2 sequences are MNHNS and SASEGT. This CDR3 has 13 residues. V lost 4 bases and J lost 2, with 8 bases in between. According to the study, TCR beta libraries were built with iRepertoire HTBI primers and CDR3-region Arm-PCR. TCRdb analysed the multiplex PCR reads with MiXCR anew, one entry per CDR3 protein. The data contain about 470,000 distinct CDR3 sequences, around 21% of them seen just once; the ten biggest clones take up about 7.8%. As for time point: persistent/refractory GD, antithyroid drugs over 5 years with positive TRAb. With RNA extracted from PBMCs as input, the TCR library was made. In each case, Graves' disease was diagnosed per American Thyroid Association guidelines.

The source of this sequence is a female donor with Graves disease. J is TRBJ2-5 and V is TRBV6-1, with unresolved D. The source material was peripheral blood mononuclear cells (PBMCs), sampled when the disease was refractory, from a patient treated with antithyroid drugs. The CDR3 DNA sequence: TGTGCCAGCAGTGGACCGATACAAGAGACCCAGTACTTC. It is translated as CASSGPIQETQYF.